Below are 10 T cell receptor beta chains sequenced from a single sample in a study of regulatory dendritic cells for organ transplantation. The antigens these receptors bind are not known. Sorted subsets were CFSE-labeled and cultured 4 to 6 days with allogeneic dendritic cells. Assay used: immunoSEQ multiplex PCR; TCRdb lists only in-frame clones, some missing. Of around 12,000 clones listed, about 80% are singletons. The sample comprised naive CD4+ T cells from blood cultured with regulatory dendritic cells. Subset in this sample: CD45RA+ naive T cells. These receptor sequences come from a human donor in good health.

This chain joins TRBV5-8 and TRBJ1-4; 8 bases fit TRBD1. The germline V gene encodes CDR1 SGHTS and CDR2 YDEGEE. The CDR3 has 14 residues. The V gene end was trimmed by 4 bases and the J gene end by 8 bases; junction bases not matched to a gene: 7. The CDR3: CASSKDRVAEKLFF. CDR3 sequence (DNA): TGTGCCAGCAGCAAGGACAGGGTCGCGGAAAAACTGTTTTTT.

This sequence joins TRBV12-5 and TRBJ2-3; the match to TRBD2 covers 9 bases. CDR1 and CDR2 (germline): LGHNT, FRNRAP. The V and J ends lost 9 bases and 5 bases, in that order; junction bases with no gene match: 9. This CDR3 has 14 residues. The CDR3 DNA follows: TGTGCTAGCGCGGGTGGCGGGGGGGGAGATACGCAGTATTTT. Amino acid sequence: CASAGGGGGDTQYF.

V and J are TRBV6-1 and TRBJ1-1; possibly TRBD1 for D (5 bases). The germline V gene has CDR1 MNHNS and CDR2 SASEGT. The CDR3 spans 14 residues. The V and J ends lost 6 bases and 1 base respectively, with 12 bases between them. CDR3 DNA sequence: TGTGCCAGCAGCCGTACAGGAACGAACACTGAAGCTTTCTTT. Translation gives CASSRTGTNTEAFF.

The chain links TRBV5-1 to TRBJ1-1; 9 bases are a match to TRBD1. The trim removed 4 bases at V and 3 bases at J, leaving 1 base unmatched. The CDR3 spans 13 residues. In germline, CDR1 is SGHRS, CDR2 YFSETQ. This CDR3 reads CASSRDRDTEAFF. Written as DNA, the CDR3 is TGCGCCAGCAGCCGGGACAGGGACACTGAAGCTTTCTTT.

In its sample, this clone was seen once. The chain is built from TRBV7-9 and TRBJ2-1; D not certain. Trimming shortened V by 0 bases and J by 4 bases, and 4 bases separated the two germline ends. The CDR3 is 13 amino acids. Germline values: CDR1 SEHNR, CDR2 FQNEAQ (reference sequence). The CDR3 here is CASSLALYNEQFF. As DNA, the CDR3 is TGTGCCAGCAGCTTAGCATTATACAATGAGCAGTTCTTC.

The chain combines TRBV2 with TRBJ1-4; D is undetermined. Trimming stripped 7 bases from V and 8 bases from J, with 11 bases between. The germline gives CDR1 SNHLY, CDR2 FYNNEI. The CDR3 consists of 12 residues. CDR3 bases: TGTGCCAGCAAGGGAGAAGAGGAAAAACTGTTTTTT. This codes for CASKGEEEKLFF.

The genes are TRBV7-8 and TRBJ2-1; the match to TRBD2 covers 10 bases. Germline assignment: CDR1 SGHVS and CDR2 FQNEAQ. CDR3 size: 15 residues. V trimming: 5 bases; J trimming: 9 bases; junction bases outside the gene matches: 10. The CDR3 loop is CASSESGGAAGEQFF. The DNA for the CDR3 is TGTGCCAGCAGCGAGAGCGGGGGGGCCGCAGGTGAGCAGTTCTTC.

The rearrangement joins TRBV28 to TRBJ1-1; possible D gene TRBD1, 5 bases. Germline-derived CDR1 and CDR2 are MDHEN and SYDVKM. The CDR3 totals 13 residues. Trimming removed 7 bases at V and 2 bases at J, with 11 bases between. The CDR3 sequence is CASTGQVNTEAFF. In DNA, the CDR3 is TGTGCCAGCACAGGGCAGGTTAACACTGAAGCTTTCTTT.

In this sample, this clone is medium-sized. The CDR3 protein is CAIPRGDTGELFF. CDR3 DNA sequence: TGTGCCATCCCCAGGGGGGACACCGGGGAGCTGTTTTTT. The J gene is TRBJ2-2, the V gene TRBV10-3; D possibly corresponds to TRBD1 (7 bases). The germline V gene has CDR1 ENHRY and CDR2 SYGVKD. The CDR3 has 13 amino acids. V lost 8 bases and J lost 3, with 10 bases in between.

The V call is TRBV6-6, the J call TRBJ1-1, with D uncertain. Trimming stripped 7 bases from V and 1 base from J, with 16 bases between. Germline loops: CDR1 MNHNY, CDR2 SVGAGI (reference sequence). The CDR3 is 15 amino acids. The CDR3 sequence is CASTPSLISNTEAFF. Here the CDR3 DNA reads TGTGCCAGCACCCCGAGTCTCATTTCGAACACTGAAGCTTTCTTT.